This is a list of T cell receptor beta chains from one sample in a study of metastatic and nonmetastatic thyroid tumors. TCRdb reprocessed the PCR reads via MiXCR. This repertoire shows tens of thousands of clones, roughly 17% found once; its top ten account for around 4%. The sample consisted of blood. The receptor set was obtained from a female donor with papillary thyroid cancer or a benign thyroid nodule (not recorded which). Some clones in this sample may be carry-over from other donors' samples. Both conserved end residues are part of each CDR3. A D gene is named only where the DNA matches it firmly. Clone size is given for some rows only: seen once, a few or many times, or a class if the clone is expanded.

CASILPGGSQPQHF | TGTGCCAGCATCTTACCCGGGGGGAGTCAGCCCCAGCATTTT | - | TRBJ1-5 | 14 | TRBV11-2 | -
CASSSKIIRDRFFPKGYTF | TGTGCCAGCAGCTCGAAAATTATCCGGGACAGATTCTTCCCCAAGGGCTACACCTTC | many | TRBJ1-2 | 19 | TRBV7-8 | TRBD1
CASSQVDVSYSNQPQHF | TGTGCCAGCTCCCAGGTTGATGTTAGCTATAGCAATCAGCCCCAGCATTTT | few | TRBJ1-5 | 17 | TRBV6-1 | -
CSARDLSGWADTQYF | TGCAGTGCTAGAGATCTGAGCGGTTGGGCAGATACGCAGTATTTT | many | TRBJ2-3 | 15 | TRBV20-1 | -
CASRSQPSTDTQYF | TGTGCCAGCAGGTCCCAACCTAGCACAGATACGCAGTATTTT | many | TRBJ2-3 | 14 | TRBV19 | -
CASSLLQGEQYF | TGTGCCAGCAGCTTATTACAGGGCGAGCAGTACTTC | - | TRBJ2-7 | 12 | TRBV7-9 | -
CAISGETGLSYEQYF | TGTGCCATCAGCGGGGAGACAGGACTGAGCTACGAGCAGTACTTC | - | TRBJ2-7 | 15 | TRBV3-1 | -
CAWKGGGSWETQYF | TGTGCCTGGAAGGGGGGTGGGTCCTGGGAGACCCAGTACTTC | - | TRBJ2-5 | 14 | TRBV30 | -
CATSRASGNFVNEQFF | TGTGCCACCAGCAGAGCGTCGGGGAATTTTGTGAATGAGCAGTTCTTC | many | TRBJ2-1 | 16 | TRBV15 | -
CASSLRTAGDTQYF | TGTGCCAGCAGCCTTAGGACCGCAGGAGATACGCAGTATTTT | many | TRBJ2-3 | 14 | TRBV3-1 | -
CAWSRGRSEKLFF | TGTGCCTGGAGCCGGGGGCGAAGTGAAAAACTGTTTTTT | many | TRBJ1-4 | 13 | TRBV30 | -
CASSPSGGGNYGYTF | TGTGCCAGCAGCCCTTCGGGGGGAGGTAACTATGGCTACACCTTC | - | TRBJ1-2 | 15 | TRBV11-2 | -
CASSLAGTVYEQYF | TGTGCCAGCAGTTTGGCGGGGACTGTCTACGAGCAGTACTTC | few | TRBJ2-7 | 14 | TRBV12-3/TRBV12-4 | -
CASSEALAGGPQETQYF | TGTGCCAGCAGTGAAGCACTAGCGGGAGGGCCCCAAGAGACCCAGTACTTC | many | TRBJ2-5 | 17 | TRBV2 | TRBD2
CSARDLRQAQETQYF | TGCAGTGCTAGAGATCTTCGACAGGCCCAAGAGACCCAGTACTTC | medium-sized | TRBJ2-5 | 15 | TRBV20-1 | -
CASSKEGALNQPQHF | TGTGCCAGCAGTAAGGAGGGGGCGCTTAATCAGCCACAGCATTTT | - | TRBJ1-5 | 15 | TRBV6-1 | TRBD1
CASTQLAGASEQYF | TGTGCCTCCACTCAACTAGCGGGAGCTAGCGAGCAGTACTTC | many | TRBJ2-7 | 14 | TRBV2 | TRBD2
CASSPDGNTEAFF | TGCGCCAGCAGCCCGGACGGGAACACTGAAGCTTTCTTT | many | TRBJ1-1 | 13 | TRBV5-1 | -
CASSLKDRYSYNEQFF | TGCGCCAGCAGCTTGAAGGACCGATACTCCTACAATGAGCAGTTCTTC | many | TRBJ2-1 | 16 | TRBV5-1 | -
CASSLAVSPEGNQPQHF | TGTGCCAGCAGCTTAGCGGTAAGCCCGGAGGGCAATCAGCCCCAGCATTTT | few | TRBJ1-5 | 17 | TRBV7-8 | -
CAWGATAGSNEKLFF | TGTGCCTGGGGGGCGACAGCAGGATCTAATGAAAAACTGTTTTTT | many | TRBJ1-4 | 15 | TRBV30 | -
CASIQTSTVRRGYTF | TGTGCCAGCATCCAGACCTCCACAGTGCGCAGGGGCTACACCTTC | few | TRBJ1-2 | 15 | TRBV12-3/TRBV12-4 | -
CASSVLEVYVYTF | TGTGCCAGCAGCGTTCTCGAGGTTTATGTCTACACCTTC | - | TRBJ1-2 | 13 | TRBV5-4 | -
CASSSEPANSPLHF | TGTGCCAGCAGCTCGGAGCCGGCTAATTCACCCCTCCACTTT | medium-sized | TRBJ1-6 | 14 | TRBV11-1 | -
CSAPPGGNPSYNEQFF | TGCAGTGCCCCCCCTGGGGGGAACCCCTCCTACAATGAGCAGTTCTTC | many | TRBJ2-1 | 16 | TRBV20-1 | -
CAVGGRSYNEQFF | TGTGCTGTGGGGGGCAGGAGCTACAATGAGCAGTTCTTC | many | TRBJ2-1 | 13 | TRBV15 | -
CASSPLRGDTNEQFF | TGTGCCAGCAGTCCTCTTAGGGGGGACACCAATGAGCAGTTCTTC | - | TRBJ2-1 | 15 | TRBV6-2/TRBV6-3 | -
CSASRGGPGAEAFF | TGCAGTGCTAGCAGGGGGGGTCCTGGGGCTGAAGCTTTCTTT | many | TRBJ1-1 | 14 | TRBV20-1 | TRBD1
CASSYRGGNQPQHF | TGTGCCAGCAGTTACAGGGGAGGTAATCAGCCCCAGCATTTT | many | TRBJ1-5 | 14 | TRBV6-5 | -
CASSLFAGSGNTIYF | TGTGCCAGCAGCCTTTTCGCGGGGTCTGGAAACACCATATATTTT | many | TRBJ1-3 | 15 | TRBV7-2 | -
CASMTGAYEQYF | TGTGCCAGCATGACAGGAGCCTACGAGCAGTACTTC | few | TRBJ2-7 | 12 | TRBV2 | -
CASTDRGPNYGYTF | TGTGCCAGCACCGACAGGGGGCCTAACTATGGCTACACCTTC | few | TRBJ1-2 | 14 | TRBV12-3/TRBV12-4 | TRBD1
CSARPFRLADSYEQYF | TGCAGTGCTAGACCCTTCCGACTAGCGGACTCCTACGAGCAGTACTTC | medium-sized | TRBJ2-7 | 16 | TRBV20-1 | TRBD2
CASLTTEGFEQFF | TGCGCCAGCCTGACCACCGAGGGTTTTGAGCAGTTCTTC | many | TRBJ2-1 | 13 | TRBV10-2 | -
CASSLGGGRARHEQFF | TGTGCCAGCAGCTTAGGGGGCGGGAGGGCCAGGCATGAGCAGTTCTTC | many | TRBJ2-1 | 16 | TRBV7-3 | TRBD2
CASSYSGEGGANIRYF | TGTGCCAGCAGTTACAGCGGGGAGGGCGGAGCAAACATTCGGTACTTC | few | TRBJ2-4 | 16 | TRBV6-2/TRBV6-3 | TRBD2
CSARAGVGADWMLAFF | TGCAGTGCTAGAGCGGGCGTGGGGGCTGACTGGATGTTAGCTTTCTTT | - | TRBJ1-1 | 16 | TRBV20-1 | -
CAWSVQGSGNTIYF | TGTGCCTGGAGTGTACAGGGATCTGGAAACACCATATATTTT | few | TRBJ1-3 | 14 | TRBV30 | -
CASSSGVSGEQYF | TGTGCCAGCAGCTCCGGTGTTTCGGGGGAGCAGTACTTC | many | TRBJ2-7 | 13 | TRBV7-7 | -
CASSIRGDSRGETQYF | TGTGCCAGCAGCATAAGGGGGGACTCCCGGGGGGAGACCCAGTACTTC | few | TRBJ2-5 | 16 | TRBV6-1 | -
CASSYESPAGGPDEQYF | TGTGCCAGCAGTTACGAGTCCCCTGCGGGAGGGCCTGACGAGCAGTACTTC | medium-sized | TRBJ2-7 | 17 | TRBV6-5 | TRBD2
CASSTKAASGTHNEQFF | TGTGCCAGTAGTACGAAAGCGGCTAGCGGAACTCACAATGAGCAGTTCTTC | few | TRBJ2-1 | 17 | TRBV19 | TRBD2
CAWVTGTGDGYTF | TGTGCCTGGGTCACCGGGACAGGGGATGGCTACACCTTC | - | TRBJ1-2 | 13 | TRBV30 | TRBD1
CASRSRQGEEKLFF | TGTGCCAGCAGGTCCAGACAGGGAGAGGAAAAACTGTTTTTT | medium-sized | TRBJ1-4 | 14 | TRBV12-3/TRBV12-4 | TRBD1
CSVVEPGLQSHGYTF | TGCAGCGTAGTGGAACCGGGCCTCCAGAGCCATGGCTACACCTTC | many | TRBJ1-2 | 15 | TRBV29-1 | -
CASSPLPRGNTIYF | TGTGCCAGCAGTCCCCTCCCCCGTGGAAACACCATATATTTT | - | TRBJ1-3 | 14 | TRBV28 | -
CASSLAGLAGGQETQYF | TGTGCCAGCAGCTTAGCGGGACTAGCGGGAGGCCAAGAGACCCAGTACTTC | medium-sized | TRBJ2-5 | 17 | TRBV7-2 | TRBD2
CSAYSGTSGSYNEQFF | TGCAGTGCCTACTCGGGGACTAGCGGGAGTTACAATGAGCAGTTCTTC | medium-sized | TRBJ2-1 | 16 | TRBV20-1 | TRBD2
CATTGVVDSPLHF | TGTGCCACGACAGGGGTAGTGGATTCACCCCTCCACTTT | - | TRBJ1-6 | 13 | TRBV10-3 | TRBD1
CASSMGTSGELFF | TGTGCCAGTAGTATGGGGACTAGCGGGGAGCTGTTTTTT | many | TRBJ2-2 | 13 | TRBV19 | TRBD2
CASNMGAQETQYF | TGTGCCAGTAATATGGGGGCCCAAGAGACCCAGTACTTC | many | TRBJ2-5 | 13 | TRBV12-3/TRBV12-4 | -
CASRTGTAAEAFF | TGTGCCAGCAGGACCGGGACAGCCGCTGAAGCTTTCTTT | many | TRBJ1-1 | 13 | TRBV28 | TRBD1
CASSSRLAGGTDTQYF | TGTGCCAGCAGTTCACGACTAGCGGGAGGAACAGATACGCAGTATTTT | few | TRBJ2-3 | 16 | TRBV27 | TRBD2
CASSVVPGNTIYF | TGTGCCAGCAGCGTAGTCCCGGGAAACACCATATATTTT | many | TRBJ1-3 | 13 | TRBV9 | -
CASSSTGTGGGGELFF | TGCGCCAGCAGCAGCACCGGGACAGGCGGTGGCGGGGAGCTGTTTTTT | medium-sized | TRBJ2-2 | 16 | TRBV5-1 | TRBD1